This TCR beta chain is from a study of blood T cell repertoires in COVID-19. About the research overall: Both acute and convalescent COVID-19 samples were obtained from the United States, Italy and Spain. The analysed material was cDNA or gDNA that came from T cells, B-cell-depleted T cells, or PBMCs.

Per the study methods: Scientists estimated how many nucleated cells there were by amplifying reference gene primers. Some clones are missing from TCRdb's copy, which holds only in-frame ones; the method was immunoSEQ multiplex PCR. V, J and clone size reflect that table, while D and trimming were determined from the DNA. Here the sample spans roughly 200,000 clones, roughly 84% being singletons. This CDR3 spans 15 amino acids. The germline V gene has CDR1 LGHDT and CDR2 YNNKEL (reference sequence). The V end lost 0 bases, the J end lost 4 bases, and 10 bases lay between the germline ends. This TCR came from a human donor in a cohort sampled during active COVID-19. Sequenced: peripheral blood. The V call is TRBV3-1 (or the pseudogene TRBV3-2), the J call TRBJ1-5; no clear D gene. CDR3 DNA: TGTGCCAGCAGCCAAGATGGAGCGGTGAATCAGCCCCAGCATTTT. Protein: CASSQDGAVNQPQHF.